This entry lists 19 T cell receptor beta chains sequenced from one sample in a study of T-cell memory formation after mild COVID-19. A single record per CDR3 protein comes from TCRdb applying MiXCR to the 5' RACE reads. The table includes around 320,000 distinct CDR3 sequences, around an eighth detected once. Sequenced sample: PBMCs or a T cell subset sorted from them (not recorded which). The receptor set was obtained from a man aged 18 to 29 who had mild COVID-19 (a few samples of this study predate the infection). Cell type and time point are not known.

Written as DNA, the CDR3 is TGTGCCAGCTCACCACTAGGATCAGATACGCAGTATTTT. Translated, it gives CASSPLGSDTQYF. The J gene is TRBJ2-3, the V gene TRBV18, with no clear D. The CDR3 covers 13 residues. Germline V gene sequence: CDR1 KGHSH, CDR2 LQKENI. Between the trimmed V and J ends, which lost 1 base and 4 bases, there was a span of 6 bases.

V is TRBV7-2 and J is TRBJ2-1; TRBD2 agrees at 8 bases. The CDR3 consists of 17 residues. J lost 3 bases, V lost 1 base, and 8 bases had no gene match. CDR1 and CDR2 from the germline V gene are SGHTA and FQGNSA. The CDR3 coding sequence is TGTGCCAGCAGCTTAGTTGGTAGCGGGGCCATCTACAATGAGCAGTTCTTC. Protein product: CASSLVGSGAIYNEQFF.

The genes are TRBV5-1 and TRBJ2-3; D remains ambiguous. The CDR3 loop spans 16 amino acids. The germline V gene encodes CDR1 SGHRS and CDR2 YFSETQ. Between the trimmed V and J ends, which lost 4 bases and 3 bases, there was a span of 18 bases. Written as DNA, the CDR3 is TGCGCCAGCAGCCCTGGCGCGAGGTGGAAAACAGATACGCAGTATTTT. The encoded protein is CASSPGARWKTDTQYF.

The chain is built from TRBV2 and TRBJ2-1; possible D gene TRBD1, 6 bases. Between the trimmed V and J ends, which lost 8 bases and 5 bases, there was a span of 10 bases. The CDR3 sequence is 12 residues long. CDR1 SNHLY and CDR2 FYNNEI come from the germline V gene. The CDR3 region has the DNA TGTGCCAGCCAGGACAGCCACAATGAGCAGTTCTTC. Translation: CASQDSHNEQFF.

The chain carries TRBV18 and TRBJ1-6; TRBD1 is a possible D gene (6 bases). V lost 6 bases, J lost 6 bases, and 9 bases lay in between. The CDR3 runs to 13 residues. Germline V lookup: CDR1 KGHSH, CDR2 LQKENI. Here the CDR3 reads CASSGAGNSPLHF. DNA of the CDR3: TGTGCCAGCTCGGGGGCCGGTAATTCACCCCTCCACTTT.

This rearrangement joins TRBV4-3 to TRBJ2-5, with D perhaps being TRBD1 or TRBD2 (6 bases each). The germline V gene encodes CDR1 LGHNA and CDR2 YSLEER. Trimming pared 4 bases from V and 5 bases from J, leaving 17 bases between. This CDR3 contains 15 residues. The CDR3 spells CASSLKGGVRETQYF. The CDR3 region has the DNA TGCGCCAGCAGCCTGAAGGGGGGAGTCCGGGAGACCCAGTACTTC.

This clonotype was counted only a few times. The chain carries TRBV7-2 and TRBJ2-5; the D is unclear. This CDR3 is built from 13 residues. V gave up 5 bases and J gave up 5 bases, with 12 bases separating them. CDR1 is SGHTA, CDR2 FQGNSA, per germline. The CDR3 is CASSPHTAETQYF. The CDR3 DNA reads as TGTGCCAGCAGCCCGCACACAGCCGAGACCCAGTACTTC.

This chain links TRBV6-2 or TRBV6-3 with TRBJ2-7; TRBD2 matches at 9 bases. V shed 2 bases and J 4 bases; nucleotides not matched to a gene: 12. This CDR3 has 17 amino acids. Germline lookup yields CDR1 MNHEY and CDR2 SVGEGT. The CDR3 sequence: CASSYTRLAGAPYEQYF. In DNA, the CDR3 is TGTGCCAGCAGTTACACTCGGTTAGCGGGGGCGCCTTACGAGCAGTACTTC.

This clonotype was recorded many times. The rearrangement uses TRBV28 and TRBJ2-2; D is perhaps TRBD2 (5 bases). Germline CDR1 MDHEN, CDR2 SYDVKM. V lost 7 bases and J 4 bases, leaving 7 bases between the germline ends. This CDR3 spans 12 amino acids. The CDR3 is CASKGVTGELFF. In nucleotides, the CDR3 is TGTGCCAGCAAGGGAGTCACCGGGGAGCTGTTTTTT.

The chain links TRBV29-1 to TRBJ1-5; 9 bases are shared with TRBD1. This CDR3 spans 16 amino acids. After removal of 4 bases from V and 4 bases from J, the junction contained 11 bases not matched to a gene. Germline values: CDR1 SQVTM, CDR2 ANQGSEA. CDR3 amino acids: CSVATGTGLGNQPQHF. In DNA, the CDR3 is TGCAGCGTTGCTACCGGGACAGGGTTAGGGAATCAGCCCCAGCATTTT. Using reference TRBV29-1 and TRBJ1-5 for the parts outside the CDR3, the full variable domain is SAVISQKPSRDICQRGTSLTIQCQVDSQVTMMFWYRQQPGQSLTLIATANQGSEATYESGFVIDKFPISRPNLTFSTLTVSNMSPEDSSIYLCSVATGTGLGNQPQHFGDGTRLSIL.

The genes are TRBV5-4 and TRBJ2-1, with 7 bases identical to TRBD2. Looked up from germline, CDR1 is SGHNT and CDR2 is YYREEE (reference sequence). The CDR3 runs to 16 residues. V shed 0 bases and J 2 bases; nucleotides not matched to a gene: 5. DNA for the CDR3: TGTGCCAGCAGCTTGGAGCGGGGCCGCGCCTACAATGAGCAGTTCTTC. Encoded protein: CASSLERGRAYNEQFF. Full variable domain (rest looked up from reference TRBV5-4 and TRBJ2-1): ETGVTQSPTHLIKTRGQQVTLRCSSQSGHNTVSWYQQALGQGPQFIFQYYREEENGRGNFPPRFSGLQFPNYSSELNVNALELDDSALYLCASSLERGRAYNEQFFGPGTRLTVL.

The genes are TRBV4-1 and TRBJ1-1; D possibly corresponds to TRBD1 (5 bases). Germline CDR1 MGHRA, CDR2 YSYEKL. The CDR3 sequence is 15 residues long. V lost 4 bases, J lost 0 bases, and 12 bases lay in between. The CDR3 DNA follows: TGCGCCAGCAGCCCAGGGAGGGGCTTGAACACTGAAGCTTTCTTT. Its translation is CASSPGRGLNTEAFF.

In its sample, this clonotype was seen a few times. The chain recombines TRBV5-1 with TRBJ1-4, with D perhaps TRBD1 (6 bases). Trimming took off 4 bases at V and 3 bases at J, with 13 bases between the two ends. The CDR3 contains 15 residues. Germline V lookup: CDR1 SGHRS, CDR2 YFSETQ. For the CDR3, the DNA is TGCGCCAGCAGCGTAGGCAGGGGCCCTAATGAAAAACTGTTTTTT. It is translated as CASSVGRGPNEKLFF.

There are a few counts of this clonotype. The CDR3 here is CASSLFGTEYVLTF. The CDR3 nucleotides are TGCGCCAGCAGCTTGTTCGGGACAGAATACGTCCTGACTTTC. The chain joins TRBV5-1 to TRBJ2-6, with TRBD1 matching over 7 bases. Germline-derived CDR1 and CDR2 are SGHRS and YFSETQ. V trimming: 1 base; J trimming: 11 bases; junction bases outside the gene matches: 6. The CDR3 has 14 amino acids.

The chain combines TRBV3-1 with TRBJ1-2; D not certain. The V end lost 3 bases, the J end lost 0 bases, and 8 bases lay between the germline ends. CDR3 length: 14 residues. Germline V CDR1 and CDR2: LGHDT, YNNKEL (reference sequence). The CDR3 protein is CASSQRLANYGYTF. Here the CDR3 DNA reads TGTGCCAGCAGCCAGCGGCTGGCTAACTATGGCTACACCTTC. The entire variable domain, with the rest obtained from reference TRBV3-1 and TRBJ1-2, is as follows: DTAVSQTPKYLVTQMGNDKSIKCEQNLGHDTMYWYKQDSKKFLKIMFSYNNKELIINETVPNRFSPKSPDKAHLNLHINSLELGDSAVYFCASSQRLANYGYTFGSGTRLTVV.

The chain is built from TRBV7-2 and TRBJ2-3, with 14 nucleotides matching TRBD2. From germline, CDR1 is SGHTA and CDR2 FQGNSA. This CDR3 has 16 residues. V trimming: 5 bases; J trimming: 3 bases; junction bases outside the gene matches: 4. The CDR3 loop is CASSAGLAGGTDTQYF. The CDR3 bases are TGTGCCAGCAGCGCCGGACTAGCGGGGGGTACAGATACGCAGTATTTT.

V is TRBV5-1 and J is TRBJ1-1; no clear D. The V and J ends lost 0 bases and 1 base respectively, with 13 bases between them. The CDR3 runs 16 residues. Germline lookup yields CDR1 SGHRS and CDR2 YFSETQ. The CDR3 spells CASSLVTPRTNTEAFF. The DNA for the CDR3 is TGCGCCAGCAGCTTGGTTACCCCCCGCACGAACACTGAAGCTTTCTTT.

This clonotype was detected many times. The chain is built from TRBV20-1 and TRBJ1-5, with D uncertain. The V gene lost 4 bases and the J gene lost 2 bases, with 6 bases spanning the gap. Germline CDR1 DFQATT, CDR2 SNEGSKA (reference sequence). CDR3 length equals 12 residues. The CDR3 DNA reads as TGCAGTGCTACCGACGGCAATCAGCCCCAGCATTTT. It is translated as CSATDGNQPQHF.

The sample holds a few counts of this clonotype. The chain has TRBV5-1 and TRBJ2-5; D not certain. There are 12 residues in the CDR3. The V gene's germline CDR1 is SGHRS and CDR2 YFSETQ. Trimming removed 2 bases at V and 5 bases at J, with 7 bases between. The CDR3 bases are TGCGCCAGCAGCTTCTCATCCGAGACCCAGTACTTC. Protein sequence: CASSFSSETQYF.